A single T cell receptor beta chain is shown here with its context. Its antigen is as yet unknown. This may arise from a read error, as a much more abundant clone is one base away. A primer matching the constant region was used to make TCR beta cDNA from around 550 ng of total RNA. Generation of the TCR beta libraries relied on three nested multiplex PCR rounds using slightly modified ARM-PCR. The two initial PCR rounds, around 11 cycles each, used TRBV1-TRBV30 forward and C-beta reverse primers. TCRdb itself ran the multiplex PCR reads through MiXCR, one entry per CDR3 protein. The top ten clones hold about 6.5% of a sample with 330,000 or so distinct CDR3 sequences, about 61% of them seen once. The data were taken from a study of tumor-infiltrating lymphocytes in primary liver carcinoma. Study overall: Patients underwent surgical resection for primary liver carcinoma.

This CDR3 has 12 residues. From germline, CDR1 is MNHEY and CDR2 SVGEGT. Unsorted whole blood served as the source of blood RNA, and germline DNA was extracted as well. These patients lived with chronic HBV infection and had never been treated. Study-level results: Against blood, tumors held a significantly higher top-250-clone fraction (p = 0.039).

Sample: peripheral blood. This receptor was obtained from a man aged 40-50 years with primary liver carcinoma and hepatitis B virus infection. The chain is built from TRBV6-2 or TRBV6-3 and TRBJ2-1, with D hard to call. CDR3 sequence: CASSPLFNERFF. DNA of the CDR3: TGTGCCAGCAGTCCGTTGTTTAATGAGCGGTTCTTC.